This paragraph reports one T cell receptor beta chain. The antigen is not known. The donors were members of the roughly 120-subject validation cohort (separate from the roughly 700-subject first cohort). Trimming took 6 bases from V and 4 from J, leaving 15 bases between them. Germline values: CDR1 SGHTA, CDR2 FQGTGA. The CDR3 runs to 15 residues. The sample comes from a study of cytomegalovirus exposure and HLA in healthy donors. General study results and limits: Among TCR sequences, most were rare, though some public TCRs appeared in many donors. Listed as cytomegalovirus-associated were 150 or so TCR beta chains. Reported performance of the classifier showed diagnosis of cytomegalovirus status with high specificity and sensitivity.

Only in-frame clones appear in the TCRdb table, and some are missing; sequencing was by immunoSEQ multiplex PCR. The sample shows tens of thousands of clones, approximately 93% of them seen only once. This TCR came from a woman aged 18-29 years in good health and CMV-seropositive. The J gene is TRBJ2-2, the V gene TRBV7-3, with D possibly matching TRBD1 (6 bases). Sequenced input: PBMCs. The CDR3 bases are TGTGCCAGCAGACCAGGGGCAGGGGTCACCGGGGAGCTGTTTTTT. The encoded protein is CASRPGAGVTGELFF.